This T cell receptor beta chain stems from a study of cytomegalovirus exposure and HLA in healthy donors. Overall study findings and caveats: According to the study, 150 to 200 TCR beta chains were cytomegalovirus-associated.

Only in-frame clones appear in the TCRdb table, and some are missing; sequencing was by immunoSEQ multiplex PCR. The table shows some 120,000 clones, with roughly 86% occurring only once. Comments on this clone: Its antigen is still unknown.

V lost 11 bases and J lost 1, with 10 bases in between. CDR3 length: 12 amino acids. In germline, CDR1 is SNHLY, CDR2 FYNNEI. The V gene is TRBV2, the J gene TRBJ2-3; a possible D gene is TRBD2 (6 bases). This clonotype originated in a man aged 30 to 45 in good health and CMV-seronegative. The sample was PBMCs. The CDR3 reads CAGGKGTDTQYF. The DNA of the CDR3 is TGTGCCGGGGGGAAAGGCACAGATACGCAGTATTTT. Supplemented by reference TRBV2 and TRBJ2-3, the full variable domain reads EPEVTQTPSHQVTQMGQEVILRCVPISNHLYFYWYRQILGQKVEFLVSFYNNEISEKSEIFDDQFSVERPDGSNFTLKIRSTKLEDSAMYFCAGGKGTDTQYFGPGTRLTVL.